The 10 T cell receptor beta chains in this list originate from one sample, sequenced in a study of radiotherapy plus CTLA-4 blockade in lung cancer. Generated by immunoSEQ multiplex PCR, the TCRdb table keeps only in-frame clones and is missing some. Of roughly 46,000 clones listed, more than 70% are singletons. The specimen was peripheral blood, collected from a patient treated with radiotherapy plus ipilimumab. Receptor source: a human donor with non-small cell lung cancer who had stable disease on radiotherapy plus ipilimumab.

The rearrangement uses TRBV7-6 and TRBJ1-1; D is uncertain. The CDR3 length is 14 residues. CDR1 and CDR2 from the germline V gene are SGHVS and FNYEAQ. Trimming shortened V by 1 base and J by 4 bases, and 10 bases separated the two germline ends. The CDR3 protein is CASSLVGIGTEAFF. In DNA form, the CDR3 reads TGTGCCAGCAGCTTAGTGGGGATTGGCACTGAAGCTTTCTTT.

This clone has a handful of counts. V and J are TRBV18 and TRBJ2-2; D is perhaps TRBD1 or TRBD2 (5 bases each). Deletions cut 3 bases from V and 5 bases from J, with 10 bases between. The CDR3 has 14 residues. Germline CDR1 is KGHSH and CDR2 is LQKENI. CDR3 region: CASSPGAVTGELFF. CDR3 bases: TGTGCCAGCTCACCCGGGGCAGTAACCGGGGAGCTGTTTTTT.

The rearrangement uses TRBV4-2 and TRBJ2-6, with D possibly being TRBD2 (5 bases). The V gene's germline CDR1 is LGHNA and CDR2 YNFKEQ. Trimming stripped 5 bases from V and 5 bases from J, with 25 bases between. CDR3 length: 19 amino acids. CDR3 bases: TGTGCCAGCAGCTCAAGCGGCAAAGGTTACAAAGGTCGGGCCAACGTCCTGACTTTC. This sequence encodes CASSSSGKGYKGRANVLTF.

The chain joins TRBV6-1 to TRBJ2-7, with D perhaps matching TRBD2 (6 bases). The CDR3 has 12 residues. The germline CDR1 and CDR2 sequences are MNHNS and SASEGT. With 10 bases removed from V and 1 base from J, the gap between germline ends came to 11 bases. The CDR3 here is CAILGLSYEQYV. The CDR3 nucleotides are TGTGCCATCCTGGGACTTTCCTACGAGCAGTACGTC.

V and J are TRBV30 and TRBJ1-1; a possible D gene is TRBD1 (6 bases). Germline values: CDR1 GTSNPN, CDR2 SVGIG (reference sequence). Between the trimmed V and J ends, which lost 3 bases and 4 bases, there was a span of 12 bases. CDR3 length: 13 amino acids. CDR3 loop: CAWSGMTGTEAFF. Here the CDR3 DNA reads TGTGCCTGGAGCGGAATGACAGGCACTGAAGCTTTCTTT.

This chain joins TRBV11-2 and TRBJ1-1; maybe TRBD1 (5 bases). The CDR3 length is 13 residues. Germline CDR1 is SGHAT and CDR2 is FQNNGV. Trimming left V 4 bases short and J 3 bases short, with 9 bases between. CDR3 in amino acids: CASSSLGDTEAFF. DNA of the CDR3: TGTGCCAGCAGCTCCCTGGGGGACACTGAAGCTTTCTTT.

This clone was seen more than once but under ten times. The V call is TRBV6-4, the J call TRBJ1-1, with D perhaps TRBD1 (6 bases). From germline, CDR1 is MRHNA and CDR2 SNTAGT. V lost 6 bases, J lost 4 bases, and 18 bases lay in between. The CDR3 totals 15 residues. CDR3 sequence reads: CASRSLGGGGTEAFF. CDR3 DNA sequence: TGTGCCAGCAGGAGCCTGGGAGGGGGGGGCACTGAAGCTTTCTTT.

This clone was picked up a small number of times. The V gene is TRBV18, the J gene TRBJ1-6, with D perhaps matching TRBD1 (5 bases). Germline lookup yields CDR1 KGHSH and CDR2 LQKENI. V was clipped by 0 bases and J by 9 bases, with 15 bases between them. The CDR3 covers 16 residues. As DNA, the CDR3 is TGTGCCAGCTCACCACCCGGGGGTAGAGTAGGTTCACCCCTCCACTTT. Its translation is CASSPPGGRVGSPLHF.

The rearrangement links TRBV5-1 to TRBJ2-1; possible D gene TRBD2, 6 bases. Trimming took 3 bases from V and 0 from J, leaving 13 bases between them. The germline V gene has CDR1 SGHRS and CDR2 YFSETQ. The CDR3 length is 16 residues. In DNA form, the CDR3 reads TGCGCCAGCAGCTCAAGTCTAGCGTCCTCCTACAATGAGCAGTTCTTC. This gives the protein CASSSSLASSYNEQFF.

V usage is TRBV7-2 and J usage is TRBJ1-5; no clear D. This CDR3 has 14 amino acids. CDR1 and CDR2 from the germline V gene are SGHTA and FQGNSA. The germline V and J ends were trimmed by 2 bases and 6 bases, with 11 bases remaining between them. CDR3 protein: CASSLNQPPQPQHF. The CDR3 nucleotides are TGTGCCAGCAGCTTAAACCAACCCCCTCAGCCCCAGCATTTT. Drawing the rest from reference TRBV7-2 and TRBJ1-5, the complete variable domain is GAGVSQSPSNKVTEKGKDVELRCDPISGHTALYWYRQSLGQGLEFLIYFQGNSAPDKSGLPSDRFSAERTGGSVSTLTIQRTQQEDSAVYLCASSLNQPPQPQHFGDGTRLSIL.